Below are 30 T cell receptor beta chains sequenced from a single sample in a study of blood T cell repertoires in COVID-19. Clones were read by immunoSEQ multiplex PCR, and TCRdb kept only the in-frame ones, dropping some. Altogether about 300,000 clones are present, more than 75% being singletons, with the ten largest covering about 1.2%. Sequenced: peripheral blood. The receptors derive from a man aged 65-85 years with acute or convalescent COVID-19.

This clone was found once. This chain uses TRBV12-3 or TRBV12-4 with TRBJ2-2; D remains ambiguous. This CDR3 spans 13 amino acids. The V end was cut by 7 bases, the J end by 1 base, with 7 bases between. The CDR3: CASTRGNTGELFF. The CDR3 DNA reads TGTGCCAGCACCAGAGGGAACACCGGGGAGCTGTTTTTT.

The CDR3 bases are TGTGCCAGCAGTCTAACAGAGACCCAAGAGACCCAGTACTTC. This translates into CASSLTETQETQYF. The gene calls are TRBV6-2 or TRBV6-3 and TRBJ2-5; no firm D call. This CDR3 is built from 14 residues. The germline CDR1 and CDR2 sequences are MNHEY and SVGEGT. The V gene lost 5 bases and the J gene lost 1 base, with 11 bases spanning the gap.

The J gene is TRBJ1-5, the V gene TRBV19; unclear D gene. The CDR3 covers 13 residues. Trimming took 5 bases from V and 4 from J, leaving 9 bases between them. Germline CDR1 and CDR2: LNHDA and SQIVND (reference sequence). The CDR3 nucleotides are TGTGCCAGTAGTTTGCAGGTTAATCAGCCCCAGCATTTT. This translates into CASSLQVNQPQHF.

The CDR3 spells CASSLGQPYQPQHF. DNA for the CDR3: TGTGCCAGCAGTTTAGGACAGCCTTATCAGCCCCAGCATTTT. This chain uses TRBV28 with TRBJ1-5; D is possibly TRBD1 (6 bases). Trimming took off 2 bases at V and 5 bases at J, with 10 bases between the two ends. The CDR3 has 14 amino acids. From germline, CDR1 is MDHEN and CDR2 SYDVKM.

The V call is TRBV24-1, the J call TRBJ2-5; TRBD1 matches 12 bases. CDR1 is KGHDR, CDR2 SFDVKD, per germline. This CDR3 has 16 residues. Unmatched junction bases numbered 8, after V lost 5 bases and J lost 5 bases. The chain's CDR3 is CATSGSGQGARETQYF. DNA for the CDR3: TGTGCCACCAGTGGCTCGGGACAGGGGGCGCGGGAGACCCAGTACTTC.

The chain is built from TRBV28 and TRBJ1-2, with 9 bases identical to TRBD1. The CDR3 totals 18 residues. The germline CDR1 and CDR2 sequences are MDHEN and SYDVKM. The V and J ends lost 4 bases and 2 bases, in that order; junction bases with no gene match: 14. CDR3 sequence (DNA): TGTGCCAGCAGTTCATATCTTACAGGGGGCGCGTCCAACTATGGCTACACCTTC. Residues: CASSSYLTGGASNYGYTF.

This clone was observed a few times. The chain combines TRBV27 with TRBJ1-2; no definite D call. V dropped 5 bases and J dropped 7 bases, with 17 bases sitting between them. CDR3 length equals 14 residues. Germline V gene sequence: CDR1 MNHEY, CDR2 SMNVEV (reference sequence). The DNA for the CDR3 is TGTGCCAGCAGTCCTCGGGTCTTTCTGGCTGGCTACACCTTC. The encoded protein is CASSPRVFLAGYTF.

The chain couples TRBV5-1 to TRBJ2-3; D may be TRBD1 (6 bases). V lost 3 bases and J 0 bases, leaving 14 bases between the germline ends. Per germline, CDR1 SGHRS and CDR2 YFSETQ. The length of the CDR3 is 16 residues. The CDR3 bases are TGCGCCAGCAGCTCGTACAGGGTGATCAGCACAGATACGCAGTATTTT. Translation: CASSSYRVISTDTQYF.

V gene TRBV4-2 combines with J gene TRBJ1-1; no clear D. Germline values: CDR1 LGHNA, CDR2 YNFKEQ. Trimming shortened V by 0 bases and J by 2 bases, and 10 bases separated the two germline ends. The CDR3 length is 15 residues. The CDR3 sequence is CASSQDGVGNTEAFF. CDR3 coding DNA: TGTGCCAGCAGCCAAGACGGGGTAGGAAACACTGAAGCTTTCTTT.

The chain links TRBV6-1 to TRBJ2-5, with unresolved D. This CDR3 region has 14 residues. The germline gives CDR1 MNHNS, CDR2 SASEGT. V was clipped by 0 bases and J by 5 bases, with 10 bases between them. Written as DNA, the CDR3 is TGTGCCAGCAGTGAAGCAAGGCCCGGGGAGACCCAGTACTTC. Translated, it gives CASSEARPGETQYF.

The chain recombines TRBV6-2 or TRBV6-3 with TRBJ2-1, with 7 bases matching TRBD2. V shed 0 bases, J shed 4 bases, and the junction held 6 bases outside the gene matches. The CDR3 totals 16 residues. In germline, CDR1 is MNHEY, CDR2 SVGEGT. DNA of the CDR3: TGTGCCAGCAGTTACTCGCCAGCGGGGACTTACAATGAGCAGTTCTTC. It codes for CASSYSPAGTYNEQFF.

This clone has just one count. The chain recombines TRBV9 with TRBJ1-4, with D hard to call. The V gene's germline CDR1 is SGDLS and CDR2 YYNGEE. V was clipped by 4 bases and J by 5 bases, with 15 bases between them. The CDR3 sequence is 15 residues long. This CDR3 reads CASSPEGRGNEKLFF. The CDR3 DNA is TGTGCCAGCAGCCCAGAGGGTCGAGGAAATGAAAAACTGTTTTTT.

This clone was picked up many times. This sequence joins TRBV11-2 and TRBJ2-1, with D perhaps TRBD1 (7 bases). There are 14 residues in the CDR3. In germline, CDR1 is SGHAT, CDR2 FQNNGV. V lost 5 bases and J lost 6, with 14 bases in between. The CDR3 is CASSPPGGRNEQFF. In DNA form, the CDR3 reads TGTGCCAGCAGCCCCCCAGGGGGGCGCAATGAGCAGTTCTTC.

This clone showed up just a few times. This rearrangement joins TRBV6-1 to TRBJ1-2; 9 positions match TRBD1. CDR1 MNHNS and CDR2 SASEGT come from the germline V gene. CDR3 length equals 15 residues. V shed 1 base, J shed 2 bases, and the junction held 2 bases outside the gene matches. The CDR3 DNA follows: TGTGCCAGCAGTGAAGTTGGACAGGGGAACTATGGCTACACCTTC. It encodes CASSEVGQGNYGYTF.

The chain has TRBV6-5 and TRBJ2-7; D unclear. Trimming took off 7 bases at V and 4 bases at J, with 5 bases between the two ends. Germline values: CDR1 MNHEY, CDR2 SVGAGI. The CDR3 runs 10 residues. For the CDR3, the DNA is TGTGCCAGCACCGGTTACGAGCAGTACTTC. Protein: CASTGYEQYF.

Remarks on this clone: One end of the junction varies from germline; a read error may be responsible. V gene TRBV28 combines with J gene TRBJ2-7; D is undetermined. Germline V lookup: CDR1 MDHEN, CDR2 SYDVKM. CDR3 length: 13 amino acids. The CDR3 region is CASRFGGTFEQYF. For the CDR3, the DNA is TGTGCCAGCCGTTTTGGTGGCACCTTCGAGCAGTACTTC.

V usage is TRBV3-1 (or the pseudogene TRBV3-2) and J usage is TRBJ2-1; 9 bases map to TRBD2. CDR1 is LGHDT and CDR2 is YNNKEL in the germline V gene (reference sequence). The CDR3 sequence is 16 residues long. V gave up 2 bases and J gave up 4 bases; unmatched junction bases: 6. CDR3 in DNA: TGTGCCAGCAGCCAACAAAGCGGGAGGCTTTACAATGAGCAGTTCTTC. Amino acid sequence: CASSQQSGRLYNEQFF.

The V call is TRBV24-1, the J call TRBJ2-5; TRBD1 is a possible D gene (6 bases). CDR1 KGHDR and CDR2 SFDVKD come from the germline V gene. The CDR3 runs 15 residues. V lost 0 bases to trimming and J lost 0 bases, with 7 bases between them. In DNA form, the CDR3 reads TGTGCCACCAGTGATTTGCAGGGGTACCAAGAGACCCAGTACTTC. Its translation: CATSDLQGYQETQYF.

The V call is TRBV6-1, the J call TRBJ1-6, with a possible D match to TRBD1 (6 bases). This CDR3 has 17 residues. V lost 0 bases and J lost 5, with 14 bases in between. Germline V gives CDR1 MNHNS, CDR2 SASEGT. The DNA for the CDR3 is TGTGCCAGCAGTGAAGCGCGCTTCAGGGGCGATAATTCACCCCTCCACTTT. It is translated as CASSEARFRGDNSPLHF.

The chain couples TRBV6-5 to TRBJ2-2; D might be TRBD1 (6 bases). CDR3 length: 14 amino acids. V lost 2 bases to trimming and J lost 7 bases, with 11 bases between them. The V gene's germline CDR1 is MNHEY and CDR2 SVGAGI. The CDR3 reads CASSYQGKVGELFF. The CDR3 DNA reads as TGTGCCAGCAGTTACCAGGGGAAGGTCGGGGAGCTGTTTTTT.

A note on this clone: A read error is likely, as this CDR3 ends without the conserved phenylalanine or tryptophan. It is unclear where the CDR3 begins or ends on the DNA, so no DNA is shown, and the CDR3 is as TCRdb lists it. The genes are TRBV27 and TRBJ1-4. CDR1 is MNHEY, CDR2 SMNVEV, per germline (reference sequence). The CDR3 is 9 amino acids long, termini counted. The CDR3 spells CPPLRAPTV.

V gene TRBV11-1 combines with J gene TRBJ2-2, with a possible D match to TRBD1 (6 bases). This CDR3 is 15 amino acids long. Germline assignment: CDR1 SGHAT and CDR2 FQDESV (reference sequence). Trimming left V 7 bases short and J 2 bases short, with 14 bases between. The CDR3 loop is CASTRGTPNTGELFF. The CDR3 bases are TGTGCCAGCACCAGAGGGACACCCAACACCGGGGAGCTGTTTTTT.

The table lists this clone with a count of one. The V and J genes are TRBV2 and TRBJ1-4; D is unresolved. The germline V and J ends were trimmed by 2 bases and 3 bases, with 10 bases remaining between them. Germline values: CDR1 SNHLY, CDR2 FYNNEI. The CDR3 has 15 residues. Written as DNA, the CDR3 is TGTGCCAGCAGTGAACGGGGTTTTGCTAATGAAAAACTGTTTTTT. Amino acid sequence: CASSERGFANEKLFF.

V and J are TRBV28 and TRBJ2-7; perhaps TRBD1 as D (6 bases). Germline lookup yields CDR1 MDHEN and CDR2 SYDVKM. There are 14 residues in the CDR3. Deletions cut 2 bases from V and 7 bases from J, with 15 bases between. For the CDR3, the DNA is TGTGCCAGCAGTTTACACCAGGGGCTCGAGGAGCAGTACTTC. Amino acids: CASSLHQGLEEQYF.

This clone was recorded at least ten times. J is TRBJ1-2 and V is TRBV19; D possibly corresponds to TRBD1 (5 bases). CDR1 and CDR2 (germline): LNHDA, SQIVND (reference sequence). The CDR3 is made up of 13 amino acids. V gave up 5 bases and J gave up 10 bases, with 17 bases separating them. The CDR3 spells CASSPDGGINYTF. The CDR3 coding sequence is TGTGCCAGTAGTCCGGATGGGGGGATTAACTACACCTTC.

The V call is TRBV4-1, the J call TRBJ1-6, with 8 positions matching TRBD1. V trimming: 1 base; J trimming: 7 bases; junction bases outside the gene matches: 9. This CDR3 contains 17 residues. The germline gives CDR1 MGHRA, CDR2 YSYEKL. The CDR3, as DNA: TGCGCCAGCAGCCAAGGATACCAGGGGGCGAGGAATTCACCCCTCCACTTT. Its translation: CASSQGYQGARNSPLHF.

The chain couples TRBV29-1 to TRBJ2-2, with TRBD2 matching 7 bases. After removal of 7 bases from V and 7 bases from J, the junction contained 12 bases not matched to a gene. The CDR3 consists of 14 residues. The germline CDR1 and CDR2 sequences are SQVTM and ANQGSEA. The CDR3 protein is CSARRAGEYGELFF. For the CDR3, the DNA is TGCAGCGCCCGAAGGGCGGGAGAGTACGGGGAGCTGTTTTTT.

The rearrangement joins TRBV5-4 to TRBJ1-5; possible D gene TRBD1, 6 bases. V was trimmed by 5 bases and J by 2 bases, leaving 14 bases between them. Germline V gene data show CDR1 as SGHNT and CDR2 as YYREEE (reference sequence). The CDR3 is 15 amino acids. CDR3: CASSPSPGGNQPQHF. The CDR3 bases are TGTGCCAGCAGTCCATCCCCAGGGGGCAATCAGCCCCAGCATTTT.

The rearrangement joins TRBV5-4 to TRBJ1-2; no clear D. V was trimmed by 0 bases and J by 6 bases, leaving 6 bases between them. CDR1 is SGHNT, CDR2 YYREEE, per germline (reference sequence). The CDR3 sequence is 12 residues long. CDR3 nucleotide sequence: TGTGCCAGCAGCTTGGCAGCGGATGGCTACACCTTC. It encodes CASSLAADGYTF. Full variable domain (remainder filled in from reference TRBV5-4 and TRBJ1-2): ETGVTQSPTHLIKTRGQQVTLRCSSQSGHNTVSWYQQALGQGPQFIFQYYREEENGRGNFPPRFSGLQFPNYSSELNVNALELDDSALYLCASSLAADGYTFGSGTRLTVV.

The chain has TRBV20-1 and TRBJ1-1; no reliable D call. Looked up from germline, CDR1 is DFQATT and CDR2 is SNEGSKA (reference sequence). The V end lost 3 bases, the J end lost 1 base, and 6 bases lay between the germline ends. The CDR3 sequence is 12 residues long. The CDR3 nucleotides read TGCAGTGCTAGTGCATCGAACACTGAAGCTTTCTTT. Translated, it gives CSASASNTEAFF.